Described below is a single T cell receptor (beta chain) sequence and its context. The sample originates from a study of blood T cell repertoires in COVID-19. In the study overall: COVID-19 samples, acute and convalescent, were from the United States, Italy and Spain.

How the authors handled the data: Estimation of nucleated cell counts was performed using reference gene primer amplification. Profiled with immunoSEQ multiplex PCR; TCRdb holds only in-frame clones, not every one. Clonal size and the V and J genes are those of that table, whereas D and trimming came from the DNA. This sample has 70,000 or so clones, with more than 90% found just once. The CDR3 consists of 12 residues. V was clipped by 2 bases and J by 6 bases, with 4 bases between them. CDR1 is MNHNS, CDR2 SASEGT, per germline. The chain couples TRBV6-1 to TRBJ1-4; D is undetermined. This clonotype was sampled from a man aged 50 to 60 with acute or convalescent COVID-19. Sequenced: peripheral blood. The CDR3 bases are TGTGCCAGCAGTGAAATCGATGAAAAACTGTTTTTT. Translation gives CASSEIDEKLFF.